Listed below are T cell receptor beta chains from one sample, sequenced in a study of T cell clones after liver transplantation. The protocol was immunoSEQ multiplex PCR, while the TCRdb copy is restricted to in-frame clones and leaves out a portion. This sample has roughly 80,000 clones, with roughly 82% found just once. This specimen was CD4+ T cells from blood, taken 46 months after liver transplant. These receptor sequences come from a human patient who received a liver transplant. Some T cells here may be from the graft donor. Both conserved end residues are part of each CDR3. A D gene is named only where the DNA matches it firmly. A clone size is listed for some rows: how often the clone was seen (once, few, many), or a class if it is expanded.

abundance	len	d_gene	v_gene	j_gene	CDR3nt	CDR3aa
-	14	TRBD2	TRBV5-4	TRBJ2-3	TGTGCCAGCAGTCTAGCGGGAGTAGTGGATACGCAGTATTTT	CASSLAGVVDTQYF
-	14	TRBD2	TRBV30	TRBJ2-5	TGTGCCTGGATTAAACGGGCGGGGGGGGAGACCCAGTACTTC	CAWIKRAGGETQYF
-	12	-	TRBV6-6	TRBJ2-7	TGTGCCAGCAGTTACTCGAACTACGAGCAGTACTTC	CASSYSNYEQYF
once	15	-	TRBV11-2	TRBJ2-7	TGTGCCAGCAGCTCCAGCCGGGTCCCATCCTACGAGCAGTACTTC	CASSSSRVPSYEQYF
-	12	-	TRBV19	TRBJ1-5	TGTGCCAGTACTGGACGGGATCAGCCCCAGCATTTT	CASTGRDQPQHF
-	13	TRBD1	TRBV28	TRBJ1-5	TGTGCCAGCAGCCCGACAGGGTTTAAAGCCCAGCATTTT	CASSPTGFKAQHF
-	17	TRBD2	TRBV5-1	TRBJ2-2	TGCGCCAGCAGCTTGGTGGGACTAGCGGGAGGACACGGGGAGCTGTTTTTT	CASSLVGLAGGHGELFF
-	15	-	TRBV5-1	TRBJ2-3	TGCGCCAGCAGCCCGGTTCCGGGAAGCACAGATACGCAGTATTTT	CASSPVPGSTDTQYF
-	15	-	TRBV10-3	TRBJ1-4	TGTGCCATCAGTGAGGGGGAGAGGACAACTGAAAAACTGTTTTTT	CAISEGERTTEKLFF
-	14	-	TRBV7-2	TRBJ2-7	TGTGCCAGCAGCTTAGGAGGGAACACGGGGGAGCAGTACTTC	CASSLGGNTGEQYF
-	14	TRBD1	TRBV6-1	TRBJ2-7	TGTGCCAGCAGTGACCGGGACAGGGGGCACGAGCAGTACTTC	CASSDRDRGHEQYF
-	14	-	TRBV18	TRBJ2-3	TGTGCCAGCTCACCAAGTGCGATAACAGATACGCAGTATTTT	CASSPSAITDTQYF
-	15	TRBD1	TRBV6-5	TRBJ1-2	TGTGCCAGCAGTTACGGACAGGGGGCGCATTATGGCTACACCTTC	CASSYGQGAHYGYTF
-	14	-	TRBV7-9	TRBJ2-4	TGTGCCAGCAGCTTAGGGGGAGCCAAAAACATTCAGTACTTC	CASSLGGAKNIQYF
-	17	-	TRBV5-1	TRBJ1-1	TGCGCCAGCAGCTTGGGGATCTCGCAGGGCATGAACACTGAAGCTTTCTTT	CASSLGISQGMNTEAFF
-	22	-	TRBV4-3	TRBJ2-3	TGCGCCAGCAGCCAAGATCCTATCCCCCGGGCCGATCTATCCTCTAGCACAGATACGCAGTATTTT	CASSQDPIPRADLSSSTDTQYF
-	15	-	TRBV4-2	TRBJ1-1	TGTGCCAGCAGCCAAGCATACAGGGCGAACACTGAAGCTTTCTTT	CASSQAYRANTEAFF
-	15	TRBD2	TRBV5-1	TRBJ2-7	TGCGCCAGCAGCTTGGTAGCGGGAAATCGCTACGAGCAGTACTTC	CASSLVAGNRYEQYF
-	15	TRBD2	TRBV9	TRBJ2-1	TGTGCCAGCAGCGTAGGACTAGCGGGCTACAATGAGCAGTTCTTC	CASSVGLAGYNEQFF
-	15	-	TRBV6-1	TRBJ2-3	TGTGCCAGCAGTCTTTACCAAGGAGTCACAGATACGCAGTATTTT	CASSLYQGVTDTQYF
-	14	TRBD1	TRBV25-1	TRBJ1-4	TGTGCCAGCTCTGTGGGACAGGGGGGTGAAAAACTGTTTTTT	CASSVGQGGEKLFF
-	16	-	TRBV18	TRBJ2-2	TGTGCCAGCTCACCCGATTCAGGGAGGAACACCGGGGAGCTGTTTTTT	CASSPDSGRNTGELFF
-	17	TRBD2	TRBV7-3	TRBJ2-2	TGTGCCAGCAGCTCCCAAGTGGCGGGAGGGAGGGCCGGGGAGCTGTTTTTT	CASSSQVAGGRAGELFF
once	14	-	TRBV6-5	TRBJ1-2	TGTGCCAGCAGTGGTACCCGACCGCTCTATGGCTACACCTTC	CASSGTRPLYGYTF
-	14	-	TRBV5-1	TRBJ1-1	TGCGCCAGCAGCTCCTGGGGAGAGAACACTGAAGCTTTCTTT	CASSSWGENTEAFF
-	15	TRBD1	TRBV6-1	TRBJ2-5	TGTGCCAGCAGTGAACCCGACAGGGCTAAAGAGACCCAGTACTTC	CASSEPDRAKETQYF
-	16	TRBD1	TRBV28	TRBJ1-2	TGTGCCAGCAGTTTAACCGTAGGACAGGGAACGCGGGGCTACACCTTC	CASSLTVGQGTRGYTF
few	15	-	TRBV14	TRBJ1-2	TGTGCCAGCAGCCAAGCATGGGGGACGGGATATGGCTACACCTTC	CASSQAWGTGYGYTF
few	14	-	TRBV19	TRBJ1-1	TGTGCCAGTAGTAGGGGCCAGAGGAACACTGAAGCTTTCTTT	CASSRGQRNTEAFF
-	13	-	TRBV7-2	TRBJ1-5	TGTGCCAGCAGCTTACAGGGAAATCAGCCCCAGCATTTT	CASSLQGNQPQHF
-	15	-	TRBV7-2	TRBJ2-1	TGTGCCAGCAGCCCTACAGGGAGGAGTATCGATGAGCAGTTCTTC	CASSPTGRSIDEQFF
-	15	TRBD2	TRBV4-1	TRBJ2-1	TGCGCCAGCAGCCATCCAGCGCGGGAGAGGAATGAGCAGTTCTTC	CASSHPARERNEQFF
-	15	-	TRBV30	TRBJ1-1	TGTGCCTGGGAGCCTACGGGACGGCCGAACACTGAAGCTTTCTTT	CAWEPTGRPNTEAFF
few	14	-	TRBV27	TRBJ2-7	TGTGCCAGCAGCCCTAGGCTAGCCGTCTACGAGCAGTACTTC	CASSPRLAVYEQYF
-	15	-	TRBV10-1	TRBJ1-1	TGCGCCAGCAGTGAGTCAAGAGGTTTGAACACTGAAGCTTTCTTT	CASSESRGLNTEAFF
once	17	TRBD2	TRBV28	TRBJ2-3	TGTGCCAGCAGTTCAAACTTCCTAGCGGAGAGCACAGATACGCAGTATTTT	CASSSNFLAESTDTQYF
-	14	-	TRBV5-1	TRBJ1-2	TGCGCCAGCAGCTTGGGCAGGGTAAGGTATGGCTACACCTTC	CASSLGRVRYGYTF
once	13	-	TRBV10-3	TRBJ2-7	TGTGCCATCAGTGAGCGGGAGCGCGACGAGCAGTACTTC	CAISERERDEQYF
-	16	TRBD2	TRBV4-3	TRBJ2-1	TGCGCCAGCAGCCAAGATATAGCGGGAGGGTACAATGAGCAGTTCTTC	CASSQDIAGGYNEQFF
-	14	-	TRBV6-5	TRBJ1-5	TGTGCCAGCAGTTACGTGGGGCCCAATCAGCCCCAGCATTTT	CASSYVGPNQPQHF
-	16	TRBD2	TRBV5-4	TRBJ2-5	TGTGCCAGCAGCTTACGGCTAGCGGGAGGTAGCGAGACCCAGTACTTC	CASSLRLAGGSETQYF
-	15	TRBD1	TRBV7-9	TRBJ1-5	TGTGCCAGCAGCTCGTGGGACAGGGAAAATCAGCCCCAGCATTTT	CASSSWDRENQPQHF
-	12	-	TRBV27	TRBJ2-7	TGTGCCAGCATGAGCAGCTCCTACGAGCAGTACTTC	CASMSSSYEQYF
-	14	-	TRBV11-3	TRBJ1-1	TGTGCCAGCAGCCCTGGGCCGGCCACCACTGAAGCTTTCTTT	CASSPGPATTEAFF
-	14	-	TRBV7-2	TRBJ1-4	TGTGCCAGCAGTATAAAAGCAACTAATGAAAAACTGTTTTTT	CASSIKATNEKLFF
-	15	-	TRBV5-1	TRBJ1-3	TGCGCCAGCAGCTTGGACAGCTTCTCTGGAAACACCATATATTTT	CASSLDSFSGNTIYF
-	15	-	TRBV9	TRBJ2-7	TGTGCCAGCAGCGTGACCGGGACGGATTCCTACGAGCAGTACTTC	CASSVTGTDSYEQYF
-	13	TRBD2	TRBV5-1	TRBJ2-5	TGCGCCAGCAGCCGGGGACTAGAAGAGACCCAGTACTTC	CASSRGLEETQYF
-	13	-	TRBV6-1	TRBJ2-1	TGTGCCGCAAGGGATGATCCCTACAATGAGCAGTTCTTC	CAARDDPYNEQFF
-	18	TRBD2	TRBV7-9	TRBJ2-1	TGTGCCAGCAGCCTCCGGGCTAGCGGGATATACTCCTACAATGAGCAGTTCTTC	CASSLRASGIYSYNEQFF
-	15	-	TRBV4-3	TRBJ1-1	TGCGCCAGCAGCCCCCGGATCGACTTGGGCACTGAAGCTTTCTTT	CASSPRIDLGTEAFF
-	14	TRBD1	TRBV29-1	TRBJ1-2	TGCAGCGTTGATCCCAGGGGGCTGGTTTATGGCTACACCTTC	CSVDPRGLVYGYTF
few	12	-	TRBV5-1	TRBJ2-1	TGCGCCAGCAGCCCCTCTATAGATGAGCAGTTCTTC	CASSPSIDEQFF
few	11	-	TRBV27	TRBJ2-5	TGTGCCAGCAGTTTGGGGCGGACCCAGTACTTC	CASSLGRTQYF